The T cell receptor (beta chain) under discussion was sequenced for a study of cytomegalovirus exposure and HLA in healthy donors. Across the whole study: A prior study identified 117 million unique TCR beta sequences from roughly 180 million T cells. As released early, the data held about 85 million unique TCRs from HLA-typed donors.

Study observations and caveats: An apparent linkage of common viral pathogens to several of the most significant clusters emerged in a later analysis.

The CDR3 spans 14 residues. Germline V gives CDR1 SGHVS, CDR2 FQNEAQ. PCR amplification relied on 60 Vbeta primers (plus 13 Jbeta primers). Profiled with immunoSEQ multiplex PCR; TCRdb holds only in-frame clones, not every one. The sample shows about 60,000 clones, roughly 71% of them seen only once. This clone showed up just a few times. Its antigen is as yet unknown. At one end, the junction sequence differs from germline, possibly due to a read error. Sequenced input: PBMCs. The TCR was taken from a middle-aged man in good health and CMV-seropositive. The J gene is TRBJ1-1, the V gene TRBV7-8; TRBD1 might be the D (6 bases). The DNA of the CDR3 is TGTGCCAGCAGTCCTTCACAGGGAACGTCTAGTTCCCTCTTT. Protein sequence: CASSPSQGTSSSLF.